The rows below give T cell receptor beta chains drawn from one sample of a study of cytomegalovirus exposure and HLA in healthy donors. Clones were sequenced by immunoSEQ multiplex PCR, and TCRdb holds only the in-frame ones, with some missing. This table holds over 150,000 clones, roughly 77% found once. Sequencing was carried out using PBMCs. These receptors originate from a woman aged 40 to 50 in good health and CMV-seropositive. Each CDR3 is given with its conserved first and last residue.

CDR3: CASSESGRLNEQFF; J: TRBJ2-1; V: TRBV7-9
CDR3: CASDGRESPSNQPQHF; J: TRBJ1-5; V: TRBV21-1
CDR3: CASRSSGRGEETQYF; J: TRBJ2-5; V: TRBV6-1
CDR3: CASSESKAGFNEKLFF; J: TRBJ1-4; V: TRBV6-1
CDR3: CASSASGGYNEQFF; J: TRBJ2-1; V: TRBV19
CDR3: CASSDAREYGYTF; J: TRBJ1-2; V: TRBV5-1
CDR3: CASSLEAGDGETQYF; J: TRBJ2-5; V: TRBV5-1
CDR3: CASTQTGTEAFF; J: TRBJ1-1; V: TRBV6-5
CDR3: CASSLDFSSRETQYF; J: TRBJ2-5; V: TRBV5-4
CDR3: CASRRSGSYGYTF; J: TRBJ1-2; V: TRBV6-5
CDR3: CASSADMSSGNTIYF; J: TRBJ1-3; V: TRBV7-2
CDR3: CATGQGNGYTF; J: TRBJ1-2; V: TRBV5-1
CDR3: CASSPGGRSPHEQYF; J: TRBJ2-7; V: TRBV11-3
CDR3: CASSSSSASYEQYF; J: TRBJ2-7; V: TRBV7-2
CDR3: CASSGLSGSSYGYTF; J: TRBJ1-2; V: TRBV9
CDR3: CASSRAGTGTNNEQFF; J: TRBJ2-1; V: TRBV5-6
CDR3: CASSLAPHPTYEQYF; J: .; V: TRBV5-1
CDR3: CASRGVGTEAFF; J: TRBJ1-1; V: TRBV7-9
CDR3: CASRLPGGPGELFF; J: TRBJ2-2; V: TRBV5-1
CDR3: CASDSKRGPGGSEAFF; J: TRBJ1-1; V: TRBV6-6
CDR3: CASSSREAGAYNEQFF; J: TRBJ2-1; V: TRBV28
CDR3: CASTQDVGYTF; J: TRBJ1-2; V: TRBV2
CDR3: CASSYSARQNQPQHF; J: TRBJ1-5; V: TRBV6-6
CDR3: CASSQVLAVTDTQYF; J: TRBJ2-3; V: TRBV4-2
CDR3: CASSSGLAPNEQYF; J: TRBJ2-7; V: TRBV7-6
CDR3: CASSPGAEKTLYGYTF; J: TRBJ1-2; V: TRBV7-9
CDR3: CAISETGQYGITEAFF; J: TRBJ1-1; V: TRBV10-3
CDR3: CSVERKGQGGDGYTF; J: TRBJ1-2; V: TRBV29-1
CDR3: CASSDDRLDSPWEPQHF; J: TRBJ1-5; V: TRBV6-1
CDR3: CASSQDLRTGGNYEQYF; J: .; V: TRBV4-3
CDR3: CASSVGLAGGLFQETQYF; J: TRBJ2-5; V: TRBV5-1
CDR3: CATIQGHNEQFF; J: TRBJ2-1; V: TRBV6-1
CDR3: CASMTAYEQYF; J: TRBJ2-7; V: TRBV10-2
CDR3: CAWNPGTLNTEAFF; J: TRBJ1-1; V: TRBV30
CDR3: CASRSDSRDTIYF; J: TRBJ1-3; V: TRBV2
CDR3: CASSPRGGNYGYTF; J: TRBJ1-2; V: TRBV7-9
CDR3: CASSRSLETARKETQYF; J: TRBJ2-5; V: TRBV7-2
CDR3: CAWRSDGNTIYF; J: TRBJ1-3; V: TRBV30
CDR3: CASSPVMGGRTGELFF; J: TRBJ2-2; V: TRBV7-9
CDR3: CASSSGQGEYNSPLHF; J: TRBJ1-6; V: TRBV7-2
CDR3: CASSDTPSRQGGNTEAFF; J: TRBJ1-1; V: TRBV10-2
CDR3: CASSDAGSNTEAFF; J: TRBJ1-1; V: TRBV25-1
CDR3: CASRSTIGGGYEQYF; J: TRBJ2-7; V: TRBV6-1
CDR3: CASSLGPQGAYEQYF; J: TRBJ2-7; V: TRBV7-2
CDR3: CASSLGSGGGSTDTQYF; J: TRBJ2-3; V: TRBV7-2
CDR3: CASSPGGEASNQPQHF; J: TRBJ1-5; V: TRBV7-9